The text below deals with one TCR beta chain. Its specificity is not known. The CDR3 has 15 amino acids. V trimming: 5 bases; J trimming: 7 bases; junction bases outside the gene matches: 9. This record comes from a study of T cell repertoires in cytomegalovirus infection. Study overall: Matching HLA type, along with CMV infection, was indicated by public TCR beta signatures.

Each CDR3 protein gets one entry after TCRdb re-called the reads with MiXCR. Of about 180,000 distinct CDR3 sequences detected, roughly 17% appear once; the ten largest clones hold roughly a quarter. Study findings and constraints: Across the ex vivo response, the dominant clonotypes were HLA-C-restricted CMV-specific TCR beta clonotypes. Using cumulative public TCR beta family frequency, the authors identified those who carried CMV together with the relevant HLA.

J is TRBJ1-2 and V is TRBV12-3 or TRBV12-4, with TRBD1 matching 11 bases. The specimen sequenced was CD8+ T cells from PBMCs. The receptor's source is a human donor in good health (CMV status not recorded). Some clones in this sample may be carry-over from other donors' samples. CDR3 sequence (DNA): TGTGCCAGCAGTCACCCGGTAGGACAGGGGGCTGGCTACACCTTC. Translated, it gives CASSHPVGQGAGYTF.